The sequence of this T cell receptor (beta chain) was determined in a study of shared clonotypes between healthy human individuals. The CDR3 runs 15 residues. V shed 6 bases and J 1 base; nucleotides not matched to a gene: 2. Germline V gene lookup returns CDR1 MNHEY and CDR2 SVGAGI. Using immunoSEQ multiplex PCR, the repertoire was profiled, and TCRdb retains in-frame clones only, with some absent. The sample records over 850,000 clones, around three quarters being singletons. This clone was seen at least ten times. Sequenced: memory CD4+ T cells from PBMCs. This sample's subset: CD45RA-negative fraction. V gene TRBV6-5 combines with J gene TRBJ2-1; 11 bases agree with TRBD2. This receptor was taken from a young man in good health. Some clones in this sample may be carry-over from other donors' samples. CDR3 sequence (DNA): TGTGCCAGCAGAGTAGCGGGAGGGTCCTACAATGAGCAGTTCTTC. It translates to CASRVAGGSYNEQFF.